This TCR beta chain was retrieved from a study of T cells in tuberculosis. Clones were read by immunoSEQ multiplex PCR, and TCRdb kept only the in-frame ones, dropping some. The table shows 37,000 or so clones, with 90% to 95% occurring only once. Germline V CDR1 and CDR2: SGHNT, YYREEE (reference sequence). V lost 4 bases, J lost 1 base, and 14 bases lay in between. CDR3 size: 16 residues. This chain links TRBV5-4 with TRBJ2-2; weak D call: TRBD2 (8 bases). Sequencing was done on a sample of PBMCs. The TCR comes from a donor aged 10-29 years with latent tuberculosis or without tuberculosis infection. Some clones in this sample may be carry-over from other donors' samples. Here the CDR3 reads CASSRGGTENTGELFF. The CDR3 DNA follows: TGTGCCAGCAGCCGGGGGGGGACAGAGAACACCGGGGAGCTGTTTTTT.